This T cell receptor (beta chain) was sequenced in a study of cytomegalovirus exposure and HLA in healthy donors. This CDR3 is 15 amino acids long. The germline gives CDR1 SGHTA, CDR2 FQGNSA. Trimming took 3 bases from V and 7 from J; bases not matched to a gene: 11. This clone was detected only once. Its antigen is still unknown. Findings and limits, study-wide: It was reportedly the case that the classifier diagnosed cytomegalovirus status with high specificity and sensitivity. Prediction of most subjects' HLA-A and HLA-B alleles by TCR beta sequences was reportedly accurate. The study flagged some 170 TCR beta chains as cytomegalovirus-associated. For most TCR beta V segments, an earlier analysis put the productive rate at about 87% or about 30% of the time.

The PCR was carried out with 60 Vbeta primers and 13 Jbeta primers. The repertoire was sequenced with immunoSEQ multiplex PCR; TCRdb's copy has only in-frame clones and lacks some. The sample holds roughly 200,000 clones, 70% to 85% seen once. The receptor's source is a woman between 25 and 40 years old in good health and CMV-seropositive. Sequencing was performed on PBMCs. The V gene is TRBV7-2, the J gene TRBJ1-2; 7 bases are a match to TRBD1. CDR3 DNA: TGTGCCAGCAGCTTCCCCGACAGGGTGGAGGGTGGCTACACCTTC. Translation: CASSFPDRVEGGYTF.